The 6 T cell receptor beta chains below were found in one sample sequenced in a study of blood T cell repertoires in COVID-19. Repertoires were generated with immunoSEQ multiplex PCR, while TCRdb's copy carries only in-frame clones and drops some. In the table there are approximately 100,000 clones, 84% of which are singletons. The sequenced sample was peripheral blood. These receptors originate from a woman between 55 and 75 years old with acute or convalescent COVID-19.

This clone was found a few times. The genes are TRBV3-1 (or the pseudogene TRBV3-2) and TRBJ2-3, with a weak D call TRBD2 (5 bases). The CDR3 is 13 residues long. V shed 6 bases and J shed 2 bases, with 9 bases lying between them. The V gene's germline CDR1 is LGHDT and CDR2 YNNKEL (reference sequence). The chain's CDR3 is CASSSDYTDTQYF. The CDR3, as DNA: TGTGCCAGCAGTTCCGACTACACAGATACGCAGTATTTT.

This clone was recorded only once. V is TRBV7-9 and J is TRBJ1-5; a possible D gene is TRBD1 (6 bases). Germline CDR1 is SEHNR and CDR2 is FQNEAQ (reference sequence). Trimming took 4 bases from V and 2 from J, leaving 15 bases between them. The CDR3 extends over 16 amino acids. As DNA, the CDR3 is TGTGCCAGCAGCTCCCTACAGGGAAATGGCAATCAGCCCCAGCATTTT. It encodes CASSSLQGNGNQPQHF.

This chain's CDR3 is CASSLEPVEKLFF. In DNA form, the CDR3 reads TGTGCCAGCAGCTTAGAGCCGGTTGAAAAACTGTTTTTT. The rearrangement uses TRBV5-5 and TRBJ1-4; D remains ambiguous. The germline V gene has CDR1 SGHKS and CDR2 YYEKEE (reference sequence). The CDR3 loop spans 13 amino acids. Trimming cost V 2 bases and J 7 bases, with 9 bases left between them. Together with reference TRBV5-5 and TRBJ1-4, the CDR3 gives the full variable domain: DAGVTQSPTHLIKTRGQQVTLRCSPISGHKSVSWYQQVLGQGPQFIFQYYEKEERGRGNFPDRFSARQFPNYSSELNVNALLLGDSALYLCASSLEPVEKLFFGSGTQLSVL.

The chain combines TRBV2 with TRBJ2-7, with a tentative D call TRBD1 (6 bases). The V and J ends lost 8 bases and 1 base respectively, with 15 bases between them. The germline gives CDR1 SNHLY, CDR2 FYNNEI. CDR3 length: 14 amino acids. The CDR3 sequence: CASLRGGRSYEQYF. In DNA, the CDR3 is TGTGCCAGCCTCAGAGGGGGACGTTCCTACGAGCAGTACTTC.

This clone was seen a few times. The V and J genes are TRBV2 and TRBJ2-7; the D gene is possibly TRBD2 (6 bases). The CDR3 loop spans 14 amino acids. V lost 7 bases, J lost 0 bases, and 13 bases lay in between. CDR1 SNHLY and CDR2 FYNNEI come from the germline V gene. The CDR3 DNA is TGTGCCAGCACGGGACTCCCATACTCCTACGAGCAGTACTTC. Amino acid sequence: CASTGLPYSYEQYF.

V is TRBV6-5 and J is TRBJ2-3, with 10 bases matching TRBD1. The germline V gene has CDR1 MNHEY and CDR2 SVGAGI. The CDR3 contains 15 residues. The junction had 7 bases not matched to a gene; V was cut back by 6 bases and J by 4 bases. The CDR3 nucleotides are TGTGCCAGCAGCAAGACAGGGGGCGCGGCAGATACGCAGTATTTT. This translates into CASSKTGGAADTQYF.